This entry lists 15 T cell receptor beta chains sequenced from one sample in a study of vaccination and CD4 T cells after COVID-19. Sequencing of DNA taken from cultured CD4+ T cells relied on the Oncomine TCR Beta short-read assay. TCRdb used MiXCR to reprocess the PCR reads, holding one entry per CDR3 protein. The sample has around 12,000 distinct CDR3 sequences; roughly two fifths are singletons. Treatment reported: approximately 9-day PBMC culture with coronavirus spike peptide pools or control peptides (ViraFEST assay). Antigens of these TCRs are unknown. This material consisted of CD4+ T cells from blood, cultured in vitro, taken after SARS-CoV-2 vaccination. The receptors originated from a human donor who had recovered from COVID-19.

The V and J genes are TRBV20-1 and TRBJ2-1; 11 bases match TRBD2. Germline assignment: CDR1 DFQATT and CDR2 SNEGSKA (reference sequence). V lost 5 bases, J lost 6 bases, and 3 bases stayed unmatched. The CDR3 is made up of 13 amino acids. CDR3 amino acids: CSASGTSGNEQFF. The CDR3 nucleotides are TGCAGTGCTTCCGGGACTAGCGGCAATGAGCAGTTCTTC.

This clonotype has a single count. This rearrangement joins TRBV10-1 to TRBJ2-7; 8 nucleotides align to TRBD1. The CDR3 runs to 14 residues. Unmatched junction bases numbered 7, after V lost 3 bases and J lost 6 bases. CDR1 and CDR2 (germline): WNHNN, SYGVQD (reference sequence). The CDR3 loop is CASSELQGAGEQYF. As DNA, the CDR3 is TGCGCCAGCAGTGAACTCCAGGGGGCCGGCGAGCAGTACTTC.

This chain uses TRBV5-1 with TRBJ2-5; a possible D gene is TRBD2 (7 bases). CDR3 length: 16 amino acids. Germline values: CDR1 SGHRS, CDR2 YFSETQ. V was shortened by 3 bases and J by 2 bases, with 17 bases between the two germline ends. The CDR3 sequence: CASSWGGRTRQETQYF. Written as DNA, the CDR3 is TGCGCCAGCAGCTGGGGGGGCCGGACTAGGCAAGAGACCCAGTACTTC.

Here the CDR3 DNA reads TGTGCCAGCTCAGAGGACAGGACAGATACGCAGTATTTT. Its translation is CASSEDRTDTQYF. This rearrangement joins TRBV18 to TRBJ2-3; 7 nucleotides match TRBD1. Per the germline V gene, CDR1 is KGHSH and CDR2 is LQKENI. V lost 5 bases, J lost 3 bases, and 2 bases stayed unmatched. This CDR3 is 13 amino acids long.

This clonotype was counted only a few times. The gene calls are TRBV20-1 and TRBJ1-1; D may be TRBD1 (5 bases). The CDR3 is 15 residues long. The germline gives CDR1 DFQATT, CDR2 SNEGSKA (reference sequence). V lost 0 bases and J lost 4, with 15 bases in between. The CDR3 DNA reads TGCAGTGCTAGAGATTGGGACCGGGTGGGCACTGAAGCTTTCTTT. Its translation is CSARDWDRVGTEAFF.

This clonotype was counted between two and nine times. The CDR3 bases are TGTGCCAGCAGCTTGGGCAGGAACTATGGCTACACCTTC. Its translation: CASSLGRNYGYTF. The chain employs TRBV11-3 and TRBJ1-2; D is undetermined. The CDR3 contains 13 residues. The V gene's germline CDR1 is SGHNT and CDR2 YENEEA. V was clipped by 3 bases and J by 2 bases, with 7 bases between them.

This clonotype appeared a few times. The V and J genes are TRBV19 and TRBJ1-5, with D possibly TRBD1 on 5 matching bases. The CDR3 consists of 16 residues. In germline, CDR1 is LNHDA, CDR2 SQIVND (reference sequence). The V gene lost 2 bases and the J gene lost 6 bases, with 17 bases spanning the gap. In DNA, the CDR3 is TGTGCCAGTAGTATAAAGGGATCCCAGGGCGGTCAGCCCCAGCATTTT. It codes for CASSIKGSQGGQPQHF.

Only a few counts were recorded for this clonotype. V is TRBV7-2 and J is TRBJ1-2, with D unresolved. Per the germline V gene, CDR1 is SGHTA and CDR2 is FQGNSA. CDR3 length: 17 residues. Trimming removed 1 base from V and 0 bases from J, with 15 bases in between. The CDR3: CASSLGIGRATNYGYTF. DNA for the CDR3: TGTGCCAGCAGCTTAGGAATTGGCAGAGCCACTAACTATGGCTACACCTTC.

The chain couples TRBV2 to TRBJ1-1; D not resolved. Germline CDR1 SNHLY, CDR2 FYNNEI. This CDR3 region has 13 residues. V gave up 8 bases and J gave up 3 bases, with 13 bases separating them. CDR3 in amino acids: CASGGIFDTEAFF. The CDR3 DNA reads as TGTGCCAGCGGAGGGATTTTCGACACTGAAGCTTTCTTT.

This clonotype was seen only once. The chain combines TRBV27 with TRBJ2-1, with D unresolved. Germline V gene sequence: CDR1 MNHEY, CDR2 SMNVEV (reference sequence). The CDR3 runs 13 residues. Trimming removed 6 bases from V and 6 bases from J, with 12 bases in between. CDR3: CASSLKFSNEQFF. The CDR3 nucleotides read TGTGCCAGCAGCCTTAAATTTAGCAATGAGCAGTTCTTC.

The chain carries TRBV7-8 and TRBJ1-2; 8 nucleotides agree with TRBD1. V dropped 2 bases and J dropped 3; count of bases not matched to a gene: 5. Germline V CDR1 and CDR2: SGHVS, FQNEAQ. CDR3 length equals 15 residues. The CDR3 region is CASSLNGQGHYGYTF. In DNA, the CDR3 is TGTGCCAGCAGCTTAAACGGACAGGGACACTATGGCTACACCTTC.

The rearrangement uses TRBV6-5 and TRBJ1-6; D possibly corresponds to TRBD1 (6 bases). The CDR3 covers 15 residues. Germline-derived CDR1 and CDR2 are MNHEY and SVGAGI. Trimming pared 4 bases from V and 4 bases from J, leaving 11 bases between. The CDR3 nucleotides are TGTGCCAGCAGTTCCAGGGGACATTATAATTCACCCCTCCACTTT. Translation: CASSSRGHYNSPLHF.

The genes are TRBV7-6 and TRBJ2-5; 7 bases agree with TRBD1. The V gene end was trimmed by 1 base and the J gene end by 2 bases; junction bases not matched to a gene: 7. This CDR3 region has 16 residues. Per germline, CDR1 SGHVS and CDR2 FNYEAQ. The CDR3 region is CASSLGGDRQQETQYF. Written as DNA, the CDR3 is TGTGCCAGCAGCTTAGGAGGGGACAGACAGCAAGAGACCCAGTACTTC.

In its sample, this clonotype was seen a few times. The chain links TRBV27 to TRBJ1-3; tentatively, D is TRBD1 (5 bases). V shed 3 bases and J shed 1 base, with 7 bases lying between them. Per germline, CDR1 MNHEY and CDR2 SMNVEV (reference sequence). This CDR3 comprises 14 residues. The CDR3 DNA reads as TGTGCCAGCAGTTTCGGGGCTTCTGGAAACACCATATATTTT. Translation: CASSFGASGNTIYF.

The sample holds a few counts of this clonotype. The chain combines TRBV6-2 or TRBV6-3 with TRBJ2-2, with unresolved D. Trimming left V 4 bases short and J 3 bases short, with 9 bases between. Germline CDR1 reads MNHEY; CDR2 reads SVGEGT. The CDR3 extends over 14 amino acids. The CDR3 nucleotides read TGTGCCAGCAGTTGGAGTTCGGACACCGGGGAGCTGTTTTTT. This sequence encodes CASSWSSDTGELFF.